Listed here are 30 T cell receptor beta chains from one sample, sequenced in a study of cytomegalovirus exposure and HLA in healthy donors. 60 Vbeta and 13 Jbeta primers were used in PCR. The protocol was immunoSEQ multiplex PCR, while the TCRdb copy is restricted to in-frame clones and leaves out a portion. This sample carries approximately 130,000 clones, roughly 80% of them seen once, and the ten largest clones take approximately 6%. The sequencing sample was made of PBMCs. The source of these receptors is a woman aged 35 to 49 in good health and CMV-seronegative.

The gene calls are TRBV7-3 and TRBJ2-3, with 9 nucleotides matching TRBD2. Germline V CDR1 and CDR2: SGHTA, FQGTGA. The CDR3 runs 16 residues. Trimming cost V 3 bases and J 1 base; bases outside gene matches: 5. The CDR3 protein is CASSLGLAAGTDTQYF. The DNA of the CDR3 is TGTGCCAGCAGCTTGGGACTAGCTGCCGGCACAGATACGCAGTATTTT. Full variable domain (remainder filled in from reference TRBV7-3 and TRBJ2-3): GAGVSQTPSNKVTEKGKYVELRCDPISGHTALYWYRQSLGQGPEFLIYFQGTGAADDSGLPNDRFFAVRPEGSVSTLKIQRTERGDSAVYLCASSLGLAAGTDTQYFGPGTRLTVL.

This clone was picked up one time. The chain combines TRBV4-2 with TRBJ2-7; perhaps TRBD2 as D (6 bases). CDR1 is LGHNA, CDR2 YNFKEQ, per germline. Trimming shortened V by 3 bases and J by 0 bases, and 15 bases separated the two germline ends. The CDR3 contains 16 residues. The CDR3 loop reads CASSHGAGVTSYEQYF. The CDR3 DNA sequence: TGTGCCAGCAGCCATGGAGCGGGTGTAACCTCCTACGAGCAGTACTTC.

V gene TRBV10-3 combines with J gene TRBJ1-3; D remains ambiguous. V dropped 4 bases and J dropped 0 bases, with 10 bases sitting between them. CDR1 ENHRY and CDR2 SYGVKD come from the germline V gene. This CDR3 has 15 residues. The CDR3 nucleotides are TGTGCCATCAGTGCCGTGGGCAGCTCTGGAAACACCATATATTTT. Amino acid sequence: CAISAVGSSGNTIYF.

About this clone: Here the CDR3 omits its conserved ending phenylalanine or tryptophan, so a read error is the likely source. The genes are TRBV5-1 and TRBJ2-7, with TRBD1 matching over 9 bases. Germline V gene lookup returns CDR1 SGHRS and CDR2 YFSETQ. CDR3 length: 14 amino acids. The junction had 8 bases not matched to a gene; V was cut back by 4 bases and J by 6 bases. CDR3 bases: TGCGCCAGCAGCCTTCGGACAGGGGTCGTCGAGCAGTACTGC. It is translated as CASSLRTGVVEQYC.

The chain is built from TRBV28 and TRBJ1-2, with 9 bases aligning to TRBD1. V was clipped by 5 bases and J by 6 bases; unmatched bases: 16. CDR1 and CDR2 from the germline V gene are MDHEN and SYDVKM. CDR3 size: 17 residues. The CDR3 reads CASSTSGTGRSADGYTF. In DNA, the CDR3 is TGTGCCAGCAGTACCTCCGGGACAGGGCGCTCTGCGGATGGCTACACCTTC.

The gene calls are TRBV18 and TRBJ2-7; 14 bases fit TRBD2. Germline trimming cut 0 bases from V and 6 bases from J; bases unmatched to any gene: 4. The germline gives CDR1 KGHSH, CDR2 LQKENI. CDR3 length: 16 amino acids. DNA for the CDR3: TGTGCCAGCTCACCACCCGGACTAGCGGGAGGCCGCGAGCAGTACTTC. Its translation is CASSPPGLAGGREQYF. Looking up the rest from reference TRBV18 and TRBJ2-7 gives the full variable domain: NAGVMQNPRHLVRRRGQEARLRCSPMKGHSHVYWYRQLPEEGLKFMVYLQKENIIDESGMPKERFSAEFPKEGPSILRIQQVVRGDSAAYFCASSPPGLAGGREQYFGPGTRLTVT.

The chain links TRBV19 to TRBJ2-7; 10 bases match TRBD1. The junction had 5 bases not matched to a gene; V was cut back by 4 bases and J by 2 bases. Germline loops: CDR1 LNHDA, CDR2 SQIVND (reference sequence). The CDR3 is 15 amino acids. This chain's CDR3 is CASSTRTGGAYEQYF. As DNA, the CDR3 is TGTGCCAGTAGTACCAGGACAGGGGGGGCCTACGAGCAGTACTTC.

The CDR3 is CASSLLWLETQYF. The CDR3 bases are TGTGCCAGCAGCCTACTATGGCTTGAGACCCAGTACTTC. The chain is built from TRBV28 and TRBJ2-5; D is uncertain. Trimming took 6 bases from V and 5 from J, leaving 13 bases between them. There are 13 residues in the CDR3. Germline assignment: CDR1 MDHEN and CDR2 SYDVKM.

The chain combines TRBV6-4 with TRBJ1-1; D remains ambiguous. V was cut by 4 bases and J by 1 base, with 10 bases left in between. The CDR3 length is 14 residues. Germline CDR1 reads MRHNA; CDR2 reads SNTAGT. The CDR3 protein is CASSVHAGNTEAFF. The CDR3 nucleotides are TGTGCCAGCAGTGTTCATGCAGGGAACACTGAAGCTTTCTTT.

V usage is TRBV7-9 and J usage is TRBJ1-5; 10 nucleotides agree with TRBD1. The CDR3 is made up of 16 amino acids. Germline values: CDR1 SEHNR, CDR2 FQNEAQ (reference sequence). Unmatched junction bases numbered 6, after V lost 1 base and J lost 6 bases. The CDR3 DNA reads TGTGCCAGCAGCTTAGGACAGGGGGCCTCGTTTCAGCCCCAGCATTTT. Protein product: CASSLGQGASFQPQHF.

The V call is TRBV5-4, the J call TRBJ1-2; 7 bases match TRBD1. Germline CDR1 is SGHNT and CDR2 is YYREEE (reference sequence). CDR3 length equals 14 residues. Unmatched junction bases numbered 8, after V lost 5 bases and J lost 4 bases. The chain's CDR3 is CASRRTGDRYGYTF. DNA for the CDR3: TGTGCCAGCAGGCGGACAGGCGACCGCTATGGCTACACCTTC.

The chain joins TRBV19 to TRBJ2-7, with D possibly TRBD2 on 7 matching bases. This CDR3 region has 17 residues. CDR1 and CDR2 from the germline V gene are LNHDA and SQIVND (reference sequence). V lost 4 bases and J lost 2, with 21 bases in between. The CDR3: CASSTPSEGGGTYEQYF. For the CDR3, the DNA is TGTGCCAGTAGTACCCCCTCGGAGGGAGGGGGGACCTACGAGCAGTACTTC.

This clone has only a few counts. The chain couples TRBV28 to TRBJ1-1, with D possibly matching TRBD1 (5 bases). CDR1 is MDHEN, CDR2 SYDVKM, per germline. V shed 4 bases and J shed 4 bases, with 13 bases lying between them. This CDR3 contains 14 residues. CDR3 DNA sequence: TGTGCCAGCAGTTCTGCAGGGCGTCGCACTGAAGCTTTCTTT. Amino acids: CASSSAGRRTEAFF.

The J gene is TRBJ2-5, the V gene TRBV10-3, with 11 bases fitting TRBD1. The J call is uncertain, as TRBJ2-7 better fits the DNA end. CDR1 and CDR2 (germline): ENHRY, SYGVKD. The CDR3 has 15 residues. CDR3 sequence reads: CAISDGTGGSYEQYF. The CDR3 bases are TGTGCCATCAGTGACGGGACAGGGGGTAGCTACGAGCAGTACTTC.

Here the CDR3 reads CASSPHGQGGNTIYF. The CDR3 nucleotides are TGTGCCAGCAGTCCCCATGGGCAGGGGGGAAACACCATATATTTT. The chain combines TRBV28 with TRBJ1-3; D may be TRBD1 (6 bases). This CDR3 region has 15 residues. Germline V gene data show CDR1 as MDHEN and CDR2 as SYDVKM. The V and J ends lost 5 bases and 4 bases respectively, with 15 bases between them. The full variable domain, completed using reference TRBV28 and TRBJ1-3, is DVKVTQSSRYLVKRTGEKVFLECVQDMDHENMFWYRQDPGLGLRLIYFSYDVKMKEKGDIPEGYSVSREKKERFSLILESASTNQTSMYLCASSPHGQGGNTIYFGEGSWLTVV.

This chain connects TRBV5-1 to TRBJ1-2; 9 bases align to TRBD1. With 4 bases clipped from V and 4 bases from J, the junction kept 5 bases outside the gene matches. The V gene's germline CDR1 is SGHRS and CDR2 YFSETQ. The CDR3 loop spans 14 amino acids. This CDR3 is CASSAGQGGYGYTF. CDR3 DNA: TGCGCCAGCAGCGCGGGACAGGGAGGCTATGGCTACACCTTC. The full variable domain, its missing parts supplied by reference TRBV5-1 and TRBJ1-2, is KAGVTQTPRYLIKTRGQQVTLSCSPISGHRSVSWYQQTPGQGLQFLFEYFSETQRNKGNFPGRFSGRQFSNSRSEMNVSTLELGDSALYLCASSAGQGGYGYTFGSGTRLTVV.

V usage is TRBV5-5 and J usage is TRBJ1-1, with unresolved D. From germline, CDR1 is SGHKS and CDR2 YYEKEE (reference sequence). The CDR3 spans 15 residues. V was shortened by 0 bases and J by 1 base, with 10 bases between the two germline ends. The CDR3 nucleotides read TGTGCCAGCAGCTTGGCCACGGGGTGGAACACTGAAGCTTTCTTT. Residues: CASSLATGWNTEAFF. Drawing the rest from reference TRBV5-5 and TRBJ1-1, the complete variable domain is DAGVTQSPTHLIKTRGQQVTLRCSPISGHKSVSWYQQVLGQGPQFIFQYYEKEERGRGNFPDRFSARQFPNYSSELNVNALLLGDSALYLCASSLATGWNTEAFFGQGTRLTVV.

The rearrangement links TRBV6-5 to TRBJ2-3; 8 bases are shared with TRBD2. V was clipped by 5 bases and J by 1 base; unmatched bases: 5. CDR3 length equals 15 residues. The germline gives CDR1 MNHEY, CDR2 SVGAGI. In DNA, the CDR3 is TGTGCCAGCAGTCAAACGGGGGGGGGCACAGATACGCAGTATTTT. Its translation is CASSQTGGGTDTQYF.

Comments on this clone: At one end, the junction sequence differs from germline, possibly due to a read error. The CDR3 coding sequence is TGTGCCGGCAGTGTGACACTCGAAAAACTGTTTTTT. Translating it yields CAGSVTLEKLFF. The V call is TRBV6-1, the J call TRBJ1-4, with D unclear. Germline V lookup: CDR1 MNHNS, CDR2 SASEGT. The CDR3 covers 12 residues.

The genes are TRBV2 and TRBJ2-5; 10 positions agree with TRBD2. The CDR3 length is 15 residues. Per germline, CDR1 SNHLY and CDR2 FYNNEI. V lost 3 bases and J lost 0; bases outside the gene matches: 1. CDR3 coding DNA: TGTGCCAGCAGTGAGGGACTAGCGTACCAAGAGACCCAGTACTTC. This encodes CASSEGLAYQETQYF.

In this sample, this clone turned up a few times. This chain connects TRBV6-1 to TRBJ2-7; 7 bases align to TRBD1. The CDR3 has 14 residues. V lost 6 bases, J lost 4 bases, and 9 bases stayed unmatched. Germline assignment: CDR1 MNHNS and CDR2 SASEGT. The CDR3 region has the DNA TGTGCCAGCAGGGGGGAGACAGGGTGGTACGAGCAGTACTTC. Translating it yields CASRGETGWYEQYF.

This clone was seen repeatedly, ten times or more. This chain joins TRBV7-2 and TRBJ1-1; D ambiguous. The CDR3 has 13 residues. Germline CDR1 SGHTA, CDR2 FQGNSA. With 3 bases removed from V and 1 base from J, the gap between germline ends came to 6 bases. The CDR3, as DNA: TGTGCCAGCAGCTTTTCCCAGAACACTGAAGCTTTCTTT. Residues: CASSFSQNTEAFF.

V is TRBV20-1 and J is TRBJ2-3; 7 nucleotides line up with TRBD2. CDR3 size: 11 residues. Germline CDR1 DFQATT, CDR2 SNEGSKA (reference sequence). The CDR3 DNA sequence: TGCAGGGGGAGGGGCGCAGATACGCAGTATTTT. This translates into CRGRGADTQYF.

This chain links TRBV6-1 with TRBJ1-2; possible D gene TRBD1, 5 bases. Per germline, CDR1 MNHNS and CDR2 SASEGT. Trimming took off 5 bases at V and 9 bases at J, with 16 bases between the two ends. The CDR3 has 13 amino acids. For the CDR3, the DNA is TGTGCCAGCAGTTATGGTCAGGGCCGTAGCTACACCTTC. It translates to CASSYGQGRSYTF.

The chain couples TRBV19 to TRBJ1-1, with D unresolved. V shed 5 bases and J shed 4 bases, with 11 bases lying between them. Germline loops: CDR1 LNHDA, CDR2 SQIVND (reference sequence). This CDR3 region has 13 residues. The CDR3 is CASSSPWATEAFF. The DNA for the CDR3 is TGTGCCAGTAGTTCCCCATGGGCCACTGAAGCTTTCTTT.

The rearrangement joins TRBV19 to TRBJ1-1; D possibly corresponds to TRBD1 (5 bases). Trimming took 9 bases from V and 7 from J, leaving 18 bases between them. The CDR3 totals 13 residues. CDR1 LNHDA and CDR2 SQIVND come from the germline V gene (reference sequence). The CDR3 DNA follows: TGTGCCAGCCGCACCCCCGGAGGGGTTGAAGCTTTCTTT. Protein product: CASRTPGGVEAFF.

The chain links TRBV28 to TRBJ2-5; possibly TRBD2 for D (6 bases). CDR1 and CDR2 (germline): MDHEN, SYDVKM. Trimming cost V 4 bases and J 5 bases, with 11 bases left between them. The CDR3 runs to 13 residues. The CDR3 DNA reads TGTGCCAGCAGTTCAAGTGGGAGGGAGACCCAGTACTTC. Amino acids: CASSSSGRETQYF.

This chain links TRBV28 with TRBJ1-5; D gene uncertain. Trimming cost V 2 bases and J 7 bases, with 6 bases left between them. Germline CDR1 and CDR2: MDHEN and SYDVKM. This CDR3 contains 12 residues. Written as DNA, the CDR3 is TGTGCCAGCAGTTTAGAGGGACAGCCCCAGCATTTT. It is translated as CASSLEGQPQHF. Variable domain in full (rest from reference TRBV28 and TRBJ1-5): DVKVTQSSRYLVKRTGEKVFLECVQDMDHENMFWYRQDPGLGLRLIYFSYDVKMKEKGDIPEGYSVSREKKERFSLILESASTNQTSMYLCASSLEGQPQHFGDGTRLSIL.

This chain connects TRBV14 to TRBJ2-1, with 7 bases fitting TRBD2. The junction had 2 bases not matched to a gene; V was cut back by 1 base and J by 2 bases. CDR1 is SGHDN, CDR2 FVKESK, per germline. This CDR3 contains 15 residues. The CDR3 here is CASSQGGSPYNEQFF. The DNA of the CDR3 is TGTGCCAGCAGCCAAGGCGGGAGTCCCTACAATGAGCAGTTCTTC. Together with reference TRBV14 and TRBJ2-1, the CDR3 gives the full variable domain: EAGVTQFPSHSVIEKGQTVTLRCDPISGHDNLYWYRRVMGKEIKFLLHFVKESKQDESGMPNNRFLAERTGGTYSTLKVQPAELEDSGVYFCASSQGGSPYNEQFFGPGTRLTVL.

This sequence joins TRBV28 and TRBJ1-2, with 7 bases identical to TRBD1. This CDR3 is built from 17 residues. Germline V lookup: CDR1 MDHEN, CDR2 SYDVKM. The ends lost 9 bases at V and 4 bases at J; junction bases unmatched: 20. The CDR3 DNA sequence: TGTGCCAGTCGACACGGAGACAGGGCCGGTAAGAGCTATGGCTACACCTTC. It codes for CASRHGDRAGKSYGYTF.